The clone carrying this TCR beta chain was detected ten times or more. Preparation of the TCRbeta library involved a method that used unique molecular identifiers. Each CDR3 protein is one row after TCRdb ran MiXCR on the PCR reads. The data contain hundreds of thousands of distinct CDR3 sequences, 16% of them singletons. The CDR3 is made up of 13 amino acids. Trimming pared 4 bases from V and 6 bases from J, leaving 15 bases between. Germline assignment: CDR1 DFQATT and CDR2 SNEGSKA (reference sequence). This specimen belongs to a study of T-cell reconstitution after alpha-beta-depleted transplantation in children.

The TCR comes from a human donor who donated a stem cell graft to a child with acute myeloid leukemia. Sequenced material: PBMCs from the stem cell graft donor, taken from the stem cell graft. The rearrangement joins TRBV20-1 to TRBJ1-1, with D unclear. In DNA form, the CDR3 reads TGCAGTGCTATTCGGGGTGGTGGGCCTGAAGCTTTCTTT. Translating gives CSAIRGGGPEAFF.